These T cell receptor beta chains were read from a single sample in a study of blood T cell repertoires in COVID-19. Sequenced by immunoSEQ multiplex PCR; TCRdb stores in-frame clones only, minus some. The sample holds roughly 95,000 clones, around 90% seen once. Input material: peripheral blood. These receptor sequences come from a woman aged 45 to 65 in a cohort sampled during active COVID-19. CDR3s include the opening cysteine and the closing phenylalanine or tryptophan. D genes are given only for firm matches. Clone size is not always given. Where it is, it says once, few, many or a class for expanded clones.

j_call: TRBJ2-7
v_call: TRBV9
clone_size: -
d_call: TRBD1
cdr3_nt: TGTGCCAGCAGCGTAGGGGCCGGGACAGGGCGGGAAGAGCAGTACTTC
cdr3_aa: CASSVGAGTGREEQYF

j_call: TRBJ1-5
v_call: TRBV7-2
clone_size: -
d_call: TRBD1
cdr3_nt: TGTGCCAGCAGCTTCACAGGGGGCGATCAGCCCCAGCATTTT
cdr3_aa: CASSFTGGDQPQHF

j_call: TRBJ2-1
v_call: TRBV7-9
clone_size: -
d_call: TRBD1
cdr3_nt: TGTGCCAGCAGCCTTACAGGGGACAATGAGCAGTTCTTC
cdr3_aa: CASSLTGDNEQFF

j_call: TRBJ1-2
v_call: TRBV6-5
clone_size: -
d_call: -
cdr3_nt: TGTGCCAGCGGGGCAGAATTTCTATATGGCTACACCTTC
cdr3_aa: CASGAEFLYGYTF

j_call: TRBJ2-7
v_call: TRBV6-5
clone_size: -
d_call: -
cdr3_nt: TGTGCCAGCACGAGGTGGGGCCCCTACGAGCAGTACTTC
cdr3_aa: CASTRWGPYEQYF

j_call: TRBJ2-5
v_call: TRBV2
clone_size: -
d_call: TRBD2
cdr3_nt: TGTGCCAGCAGTGAAGCGCTGCGGGGGGCGCGGGAGACCCAGTACTTC
cdr3_aa: CASSEALRGARETQYF

j_call: TRBJ2-7
v_call: TRBV10-3
clone_size: -
d_call: TRBD2
cdr3_nt: TGTGCCACGGGACTAGCGGACTACGAGCAGTACTTC
cdr3_aa: CATGLADYEQYF

j_call: TRBJ2-4
v_call: TRBV5-1
clone_size: -
d_call: -
cdr3_nt: TGCGCCAGCAGCTTGGATATTAGCCGGAACATTCAGTACTTC
cdr3_aa: CASSLDISRNIQYF

j_call: TRBJ2-7
v_call: TRBV6-2/TRBV6-3
clone_size: -
d_call: TRBD2
cdr3_nt: TGTGCCAGCAGTCCCCTGGGACTAGCGGGACAGTACGAGCAGTACTTC
cdr3_aa: CASSPLGLAGQYEQYF

j_call: TRBJ1-2
v_call: TRBV7-2
clone_size: -
d_call: TRBD1
cdr3_nt: TGTGCCAGCAGGACCGGGACAGGGGGCGAGGGCTACACCTTC
cdr3_aa: CASRTGTGGEGYTF

j_call: TRBJ1-1
v_call: TRBV28
clone_size: -
d_call: TRBD1
cdr3_nt: TGTGCCAGCAGTATCGCCGCCGGGACAGCTGAAGCTTTCTTT
cdr3_aa: CASSIAAGTAEAFF

j_call: TRBJ1-6
v_call: TRBV14
clone_size: -
d_call: -
cdr3_nt: TGTGCCAGCAGTGCGGGATTGTCACCCCTCCACTTT
cdr3_aa: CASSAGLSPLHF

j_call: TRBJ1-5
v_call: TRBV3-1/TRBV3-2
clone_size: -
d_call: -
cdr3_nt: TGTGCCAGCAGCCAAGGTCAGGGATACGGGCAGCCCCAGCATTTT
cdr3_aa: CASSQGQGYGQPQHF

j_call: TRBJ2-2
v_call: TRBV4-1
clone_size: -
d_call: -
cdr3_nt: TGCGCCAGCAGCCAAGAAGTCGGGAACACCGGGGAGCTGTTTTTT
cdr3_aa: CASSQEVGNTGELFF

j_call: TRBJ2-1
v_call: TRBV18
clone_size: -
d_call: -
cdr3_nt: TGTGCCAGCTCACCACTGGCTCTAGTTACCAGCTCCTACAATGAGCAGTTCTTC
cdr3_aa: CASSPLALVTSSYNEQFF

j_call: TRBJ2-1
v_call: TRBV7-9
clone_size: -
d_call: -
cdr3_nt: TGTGCCAGCAGCCCTCCGGACAGCCAAATTTACAATGAGCAGTTCTTC
cdr3_aa: CASSPPDSQIYNEQFF

j_call: TRBJ2-3
v_call: TRBV9
clone_size: few
d_call: TRBD1
cdr3_nt: TGTGCCAGCAGCGTAGTGGGACAGGCAACAGATACGCAGTATTTT
cdr3_aa: CASSVVGQATDTQYF